This T cell receptor (beta chain) originates from a study of CD8+ T cells in alopecia areata. Sorting from PBMCs produced CD4+ and CD8+ T cells. V lost 7 bases, J lost 8 bases, and 13 bases stayed unmatched. This CDR3 spans 15 amino acids. Germline CDR1 and CDR2: LNHDA and SQIVND (reference sequence). Following extraction, RNA underwent reverse transcription to cDNA, which served as the sequencing template. This table comes from immunoSEQ multiplex PCR, and its TCRdb copy is limited to in-frame clones, with some not included. The sample lists around 150,000 clones; 62% were seen once. A word on this clone: The antigen is unknown.

Study-level points and caveats: It was lesional scalp, especially alopecia totalis/universalis, that showed higher clonality than normal scalp. Scalp sequencing captures resident alphabeta T cells of normal skin too.

Input material: CD8+ T cells sorted from blood. The sequence was collected from a human donor in good health. The genes are TRBV19 and TRBJ2-4; 8 nucleotides match TRBD2. DNA of the CDR3: TGTGCCAGTATGATCAGCGGGAGCGGAACGGACATTCAGTACTTC. This encodes CASMISGSGTDIQYF.